Detailed here is one TCR beta chain. As yet, its antigen is unknown. Reverse transcription of all isolated RNA meant that expressed TCRB transcripts were sequenced. The protocol was immunoSEQ multiplex PCR, while the TCRdb copy is restricted to in-frame clones and leaves out a portion. The sample consists of roughly 230,000 clones, about 9.3% of them appearing once. V was trimmed by 1 base and J by 0 bases, leaving 10 bases between them. Germline lookup yields CDR1 SGHTA and CDR2 FQGNSA. The CDR3 length is 16 residues. These data originate in a study of beta chain features in type 1 diabetes. Background on the study: Investigators examined nearly 110,000,000 sorted cells across all samples. Study-wide findings and caveats: Type 1 diabetes patients had TCRB CDR3s that were shorter (moderately but significantly so) in all four CD4+ subsets.

What was sequenced was naive CD4+ T cells from blood. The receptor comes from a woman aged 18-30 years in good health. The gene calls are TRBV7-2 and TRBJ1-5, with D tentatively TRBD1 (5 bases). CDR3 loop: CASSLGSGNSNQPQHF. The CDR3 DNA reads TGTGCCAGCAGCTTAGGTTCAGGGAATAGCAATCAGCCCCAGCATTTT.